Following are 7 T cell receptor beta chains from one sample sequenced in a study of cytomegalovirus exposure and HLA in healthy donors. Primers: 60 Vbeta forward and 13 Jbeta reverse. Using immunoSEQ multiplex PCR, the repertoire was profiled, and TCRdb retains in-frame clones only, with some absent. The sample gives 150,000 or so clones, 75% of which show up once; around 7% is in the top ten. Sequencing input: PBMCs. Source of these receptors: a man younger than 40 in good health and CMV-seronegative.

This clone was detected only once. The V gene is TRBV6-5, the J gene TRBJ1-2, with 7 nucleotides matching TRBD1. Trimming took 2 bases from V and 3 from J; bases not matched to a gene: 6. The germline V gene has CDR1 MNHEY and CDR2 SVGAGI. CDR3 length equals 15 residues. The CDR3 region has the DNA TGTGCCAGCAGTTACACCCCAGGGGGGTACTATGGCTACACCTTC. It specifies CASSYTPGGYYGYTF.

The chain uses TRBV28 and TRBJ2-7; possibly TRBD1 for D (5 bases). The CDR3 has 16 residues. The V and J ends lost 3 bases and 0 bases respectively, with 15 bases between them. The germline gives CDR1 MDHEN, CDR2 SYDVKM. The CDR3 is CASSLGPGGSSYEQYF. CDR3 coding DNA: TGTGCCAGCAGTTTGGGGCCGGGCGGCAGCTCCTACGAGCAGTACTTC.

V usage is TRBV19 and J usage is TRBJ2-7; 9 nucleotides line up with TRBD1. CDR1 LNHDA and CDR2 SQIVND come from the germline V gene (reference sequence). This CDR3 contains 15 residues. After removal of 5 bases from V and 4 bases from J, the junction contained 9 bases not matched to a gene. In DNA form, the CDR3 reads TGTGCCAGTAGTTCCGGGACAGGGTATGGATACGAGCAGTACTTC. It yields the protein CASSSGTGYGYEQYF.

V usage is TRBV11-2 and J usage is TRBJ2-7; possible D gene TRBD1, 5 bases. This CDR3 comprises 16 residues. The ends were cut back, 0 bases at V and 0 bases at J, with 12 bases in the middle. Germline V CDR1 and CDR2: SGHAT, FQNNGV. CDR3 in DNA: TGTGCCAGCAGCTTAGAGGTGGGGCTCCGCTCCTACGAGCAGTACTTC. Translation gives CASSLEVGLRSYEQYF.

J is TRBJ1-5 and V is TRBV19; D is perhaps TRBD1 (5 bases). The CDR3 runs to 16 residues. CDR1 and CDR2 (germline): LNHDA, SQIVND (reference sequence). The V end lost 1 base, the J end lost 3 bases, and 13 bases lay between the germline ends. In DNA form, the CDR3 reads TGTGCCAGTAGTATAGGGACACTTAAGTTCAATCAGCCCCAGCATTTT. Protein: CASSIGTLKFNQPQHF.

V is TRBV7-9 and J is TRBJ2-1, with 13 bases lining up with TRBD2. The germline CDR1 and CDR2 sequences are SEHNR and FQNEAQ (reference sequence). J lost 4 bases, V lost 4 bases, and 4 bases had no gene match. This CDR3 is 16 amino acids long. The CDR3 DNA reads as TGTGCCAGCAGCTCGGGACTAGCGGGGACGTACAATGAGCAGTTCTTC. Residues: CASSSGLAGTYNEQFF.

The chain links TRBV5-4 to TRBJ1-2; D remains unclear. V was trimmed by 0 bases and J by 6 bases, leaving 6 bases between them. This CDR3 has 12 amino acids. The germline V gene has CDR1 SGHNT and CDR2 YYREEE (reference sequence). This CDR3 is CASSLAQNGYTF. DNA of the CDR3: TGTGCCAGCAGCTTGGCACAAAATGGCTACACCTTC. Filled out from reference TRBV5-4 and TRBJ1-2, the complete variable domain reads ETGVTQSPTHLIKTRGQQVTLRCSSQSGHNTVSWYQQALGQGPQFIFQYYREEENGRGNFPPRFSGLQFPNYSSELNVNALELDDSALYLCASSLAQNGYTFGSGTRLTVV.